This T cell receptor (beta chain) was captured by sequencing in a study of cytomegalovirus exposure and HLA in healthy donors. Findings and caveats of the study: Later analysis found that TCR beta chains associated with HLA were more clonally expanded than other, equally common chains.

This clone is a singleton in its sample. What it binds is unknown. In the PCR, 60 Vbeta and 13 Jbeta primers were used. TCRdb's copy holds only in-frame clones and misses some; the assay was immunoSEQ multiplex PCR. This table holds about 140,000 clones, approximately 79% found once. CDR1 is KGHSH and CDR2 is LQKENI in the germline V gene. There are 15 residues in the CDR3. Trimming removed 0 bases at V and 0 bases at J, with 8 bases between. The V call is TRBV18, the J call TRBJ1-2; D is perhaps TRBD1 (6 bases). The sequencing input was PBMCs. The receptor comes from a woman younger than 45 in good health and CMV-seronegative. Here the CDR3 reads CASSPPQGTNYGYTF. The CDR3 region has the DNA TGTGCCAGCTCACCACCTCAGGGGACTAACTATGGCTACACCTTC. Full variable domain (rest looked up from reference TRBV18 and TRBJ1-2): NAGVMQNPRHLVRRRGQEARLRCSPMKGHSHVYWYRQLPEEGLKFMVYLQKENIIDESGMPKERFSAEFPKEGPSILRIQQVVRGDSAAYFCASSPPQGTNYGYTFGSGTRLTVV.